The clone carrying this T cell receptor (beta chain) was recorded at least ten times. The target antigen is unknown. The source of the sample is a study of T cell repertoires in cytomegalovirus infection. About the research overall: Public TCR beta signatures marked donors with CMV infection and the matching HLA.

Per germline, CDR1 MNHNY and CDR2 SVGAGI (reference sequence). The CDR3 has 14 residues. Trimming removed 2 bases at V and 3 bases at J, with 11 bases between. General study points: Within the response measured ex vivo, HLA-C-restricted CMV-specific TCR beta clonotypes were dominant.

MiXCR, applied by TCRdb to the reads, yields one record per CDR3 protein. The repertoire holds roughly 230,000 distinct CDR3 sequences, roughly an eighth seen once, with 1.5% to 2% in the top ten. The sequence derives from a human donor in good health (CMV status not recorded). Some clones in this sample may be carry-over from other donors' samples. Sample: PBMCs. The chain has TRBV6-6 and TRBJ2-7; D remains ambiguous. CDR3 DNA: TGTGCCAGCAGTTACCCGGCGGAAAGCTACGAGCAGTACTTC. Protein: CASSYPAESYEQYF.